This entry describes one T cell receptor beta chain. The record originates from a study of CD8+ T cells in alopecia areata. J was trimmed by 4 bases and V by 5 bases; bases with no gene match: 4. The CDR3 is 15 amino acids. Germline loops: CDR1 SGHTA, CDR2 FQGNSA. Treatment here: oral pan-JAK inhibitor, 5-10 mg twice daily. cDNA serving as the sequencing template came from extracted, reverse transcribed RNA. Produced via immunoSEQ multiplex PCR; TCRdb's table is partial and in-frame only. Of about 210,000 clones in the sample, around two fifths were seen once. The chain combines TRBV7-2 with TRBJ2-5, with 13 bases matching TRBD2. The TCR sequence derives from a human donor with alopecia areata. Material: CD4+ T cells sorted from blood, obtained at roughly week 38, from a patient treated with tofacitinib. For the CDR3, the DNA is TGTGCCAGCAGCCCCGGACTAGCGGGAGCAGAGACCCAGTACTTC. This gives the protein CASSPGLAGAETQYF.